Detailed here is one T cell receptor beta chain. Its antigen is not known. This entry is derived from a study of T cell responses to AZD1222 COVID-19 vaccine. The CDR3 covers 17 residues. Germline lookup yields CDR1 LNHDA and CDR2 SQIVND (reference sequence). J gave up 2 bases and V 5 bases, and 12 bases lay outside the gene matches. The study pooled second doses at about 4 or about 12 weeks. General observations from the study: Mapped onto spike, vaccine-associated CD4 TCRs spanned it and were dominant at 160-218 and 743-854. Females outnumbered males among donors, who were mostly white British; clonal diversity was possibly underestimated.

Sequencing was performed with immunoSEQ multiplex PCR; in TCRdb, only in-frame clones are kept and a portion is missing. The sample carries 150,000 to 200,000 clones, roughly 92% recorded once. The chain is built from TRBV19 and TRBJ2-7, with 10 bases matching TRBD2. This receptor was obtained from an adult who received the AZD1222 COVID-19 vaccine. Sequenced here: peripheral blood, sampled 28 days after the second AZD1222 dose. The CDR3 loop is CASSAAVTSGAPYEQYF. The CDR3 DNA is TGTGCCAGTAGTGCCGCCGTTACTAGCGGGGCTCCCTACGAGCAGTACTTC.